The clone carrying this T cell receptor (beta chain) appeared a few times. Its antigen remains unidentified. These data come from a study of blood T cells in healthy people across ages. Points from the study as a whole: Possibly, changes in expanded clonotypes were confounded because donor CMV status was unknown.

Together with a sample-barcoded 5' primer, a J-beta primer mix was included in a second PCR lasting about 6 to 11 cycles. TCRdb reprocessed the 5' RACE reads via MiXCR and lists one record per CDR3 protein. This sample has 800,000 or so distinct CDR3 sequences, with 20% to 30% found just once. V lost 3 bases to trimming and J lost 5 bases, with 18 bases between them. The CDR3 is 16 residues long. The germline V gene has CDR1 MNHEY and CDR2 SMNVEV (reference sequence). The same sample was also used in a study of T cells of mothers and their children. From that study: Reverse transcription into cDNA received all extracted RNA, at around 1.4 ug per 15 ul. Related pairs of mothers and children showed slightly higher, non-significant overlap versus unrelated pairs.

This sequence was found in a boy between 5 and 17 years old in good health. The rearrangement uses TRBV27 and TRBJ2-3, with a tentative D call TRBD2 (7 bases). The specimen was blood. CDR3 sequence reads: CASSFLSGGAGDTQYF. The CDR3 DNA reads TGTGCCAGCAGTTTCCTGAGTGGGGGGGCGGGAGATACGCAGTATTTT.